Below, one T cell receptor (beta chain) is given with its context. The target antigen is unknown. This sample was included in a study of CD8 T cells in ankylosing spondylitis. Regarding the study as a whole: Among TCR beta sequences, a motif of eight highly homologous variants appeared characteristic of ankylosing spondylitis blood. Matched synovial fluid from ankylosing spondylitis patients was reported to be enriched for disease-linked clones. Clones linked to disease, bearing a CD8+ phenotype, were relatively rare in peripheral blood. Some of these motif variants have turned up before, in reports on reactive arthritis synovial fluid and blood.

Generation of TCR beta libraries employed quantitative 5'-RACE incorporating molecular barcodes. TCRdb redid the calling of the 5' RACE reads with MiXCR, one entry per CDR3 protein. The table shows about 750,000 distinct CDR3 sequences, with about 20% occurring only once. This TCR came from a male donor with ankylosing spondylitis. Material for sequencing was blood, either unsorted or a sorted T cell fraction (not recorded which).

As DNA, the CDR3 is TGTGCCAGCAGCTTGACAGGGGCGGATGGCTACACCTTC. Translation: CASSLTGADGYTF. The rearrangement uses TRBV7-9 and TRBJ1-2, with 8 bases that match TRBD1. The CDR3 is 13 amino acids. Trimming cost V 3 bases and J 6 bases; bases outside gene matches: 3. The germline V gene encodes CDR1 SEHNR and CDR2 FQNEAQ (reference sequence).